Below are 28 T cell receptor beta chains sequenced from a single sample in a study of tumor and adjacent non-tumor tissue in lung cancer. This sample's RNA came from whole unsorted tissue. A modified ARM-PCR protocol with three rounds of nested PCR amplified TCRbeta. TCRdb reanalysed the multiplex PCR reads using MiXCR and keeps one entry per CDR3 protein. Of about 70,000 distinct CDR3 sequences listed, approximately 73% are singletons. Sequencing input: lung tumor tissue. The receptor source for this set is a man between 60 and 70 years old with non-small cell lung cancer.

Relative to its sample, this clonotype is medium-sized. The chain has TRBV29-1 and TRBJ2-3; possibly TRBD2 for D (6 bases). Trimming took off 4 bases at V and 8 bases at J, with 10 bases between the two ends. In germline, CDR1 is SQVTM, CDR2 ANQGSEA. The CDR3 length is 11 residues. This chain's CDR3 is CSVGDGGTQYF. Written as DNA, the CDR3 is TGCAGCGTTGGAGACGGGGGTACGCAGTATTTT.

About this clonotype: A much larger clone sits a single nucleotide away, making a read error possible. CDR3 bases: TGTGCCATCAGTACGGGACAGGGCGAAGCCGGGGATCTGTTTTTT. The encoded protein is CAISTGQGEAGDLFF. The V gene is TRBV10-3, the J gene TRBJ2-2; 9 nucleotides agree with TRBD1. The germline V gene has CDR1 ENHRY and CDR2 SYGVKD. The CDR3 covers 15 residues.

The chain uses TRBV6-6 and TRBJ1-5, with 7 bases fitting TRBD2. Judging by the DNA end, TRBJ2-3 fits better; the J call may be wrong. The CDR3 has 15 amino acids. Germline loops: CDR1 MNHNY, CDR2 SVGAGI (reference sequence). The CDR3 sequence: CASKGGNRSNQPQYF. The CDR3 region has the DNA TGTGCCAGTAAGGGAGGGAATCGGAGCAATCAGCCCCAGTATTTT.

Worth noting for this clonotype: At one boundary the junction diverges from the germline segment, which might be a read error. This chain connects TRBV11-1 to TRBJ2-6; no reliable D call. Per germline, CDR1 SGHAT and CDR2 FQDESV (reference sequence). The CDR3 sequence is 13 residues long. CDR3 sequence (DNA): TGTGCCAGCAGTTTAGAGACTCGAGCCATCCTGACTTTC. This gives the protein CASSLETRAILTF.

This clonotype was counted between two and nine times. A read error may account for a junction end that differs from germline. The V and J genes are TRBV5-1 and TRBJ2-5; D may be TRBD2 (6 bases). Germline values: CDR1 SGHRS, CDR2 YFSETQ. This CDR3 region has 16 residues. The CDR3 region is CASNLASATIGETQYF. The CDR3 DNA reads TGCGCCAGCAACTTGGCTAGCGCTACAATAGGGGAGACCCAGTACTTC.

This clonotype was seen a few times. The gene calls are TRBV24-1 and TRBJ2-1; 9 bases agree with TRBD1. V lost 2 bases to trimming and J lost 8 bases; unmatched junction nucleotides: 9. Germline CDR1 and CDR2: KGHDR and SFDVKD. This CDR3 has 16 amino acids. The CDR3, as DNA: TGTGCCACCAGTGATTCCCGGGACAGGGTCCGAGATGAGCAGTTCTTC. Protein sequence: CATSDSRDRVRDEQFF.

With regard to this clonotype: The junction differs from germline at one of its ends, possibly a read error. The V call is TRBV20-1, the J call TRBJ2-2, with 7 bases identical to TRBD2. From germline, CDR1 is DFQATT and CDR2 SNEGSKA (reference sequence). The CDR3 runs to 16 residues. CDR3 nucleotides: TGCAGTGCCTTGGGGGAGGGGCGGGGAGAGAGCAGGGAGCTGTATTTT. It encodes CSALGEGRGESRELYF.

CDR3 in DNA: TGTGCCAGCAGTAGTACGGCCTACGAGCAGTACTTC. As protein: CASSSTAYEQYF. J is TRBJ2-7 and V is TRBV2, with D unresolved. This CDR3 has 12 residues. CDR1 is SNHLY and CDR2 is FYNNEI in the germline V gene. Trimming took off 5 bases at V and 2 bases at J, with 7 bases between the two ends.

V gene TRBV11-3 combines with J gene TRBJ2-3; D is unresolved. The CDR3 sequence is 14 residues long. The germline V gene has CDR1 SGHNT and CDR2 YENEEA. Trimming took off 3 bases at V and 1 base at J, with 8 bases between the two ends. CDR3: CASSFSGRTDTQYF. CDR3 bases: TGTGCCAGCAGCTTTAGTGGGCGCACAGATACGCAGTATTTT.

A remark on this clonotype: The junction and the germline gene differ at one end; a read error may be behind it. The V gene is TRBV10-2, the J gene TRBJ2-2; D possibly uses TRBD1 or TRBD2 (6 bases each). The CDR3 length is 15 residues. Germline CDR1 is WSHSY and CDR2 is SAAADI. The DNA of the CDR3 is TGCGCCAGCATCCCCGGACAAGGGGCGAGGGGGGAGCCGTTTTTT. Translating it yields CASIPGQGARGEPFF.

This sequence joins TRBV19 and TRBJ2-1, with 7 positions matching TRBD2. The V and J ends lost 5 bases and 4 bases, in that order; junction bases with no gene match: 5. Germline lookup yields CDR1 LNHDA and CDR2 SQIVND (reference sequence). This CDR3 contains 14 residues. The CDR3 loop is CASSFGRGYNEQFF. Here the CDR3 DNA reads TGTGCCAGTAGTTTTGGGAGGGGTTACAATGAGCAGTTCTTC.

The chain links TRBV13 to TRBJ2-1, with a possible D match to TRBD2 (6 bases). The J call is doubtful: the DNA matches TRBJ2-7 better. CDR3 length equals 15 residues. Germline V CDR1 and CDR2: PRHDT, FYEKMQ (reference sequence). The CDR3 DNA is TGTGCCAGCAGCTCCCCGACTAGAGGGGCCAATAAGCAGTACTTC. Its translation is CASSSPTRGANKQYF.

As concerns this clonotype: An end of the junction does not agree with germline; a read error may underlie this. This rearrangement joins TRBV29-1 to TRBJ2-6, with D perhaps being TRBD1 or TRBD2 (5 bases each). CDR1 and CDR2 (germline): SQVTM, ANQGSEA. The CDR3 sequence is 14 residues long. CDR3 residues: CSVNLGEGANALTF. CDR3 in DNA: TGCAGCGTTAATTTGGGGGAAGGGGCCAACGCCCTGACTTTC.

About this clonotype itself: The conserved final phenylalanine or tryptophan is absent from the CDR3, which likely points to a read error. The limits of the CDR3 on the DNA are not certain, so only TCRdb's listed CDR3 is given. The CDR3 spells CSARAGGDPVTQHS. The V and J genes are TRBV29-1 and TRBJ2-5; the table's D call of TRBD1 was not tested on the DNA. In germline, CDR1 is SQVTM, CDR2 ANQGSEA. Including both end residues, the CDR3 is 14 amino acids long.

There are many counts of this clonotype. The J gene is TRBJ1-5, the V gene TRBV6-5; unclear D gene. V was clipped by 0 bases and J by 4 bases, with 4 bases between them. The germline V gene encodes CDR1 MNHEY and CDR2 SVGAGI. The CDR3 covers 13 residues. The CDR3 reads CASSYSQNQPQHF. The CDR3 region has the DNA TGTGCCAGCAGTTACTCACAGAATCAGCCCCAGCATTTT.

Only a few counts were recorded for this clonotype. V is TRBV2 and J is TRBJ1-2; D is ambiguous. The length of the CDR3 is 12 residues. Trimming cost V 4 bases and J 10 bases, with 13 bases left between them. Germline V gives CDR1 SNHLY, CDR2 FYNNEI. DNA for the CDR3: TGTGCCAGCAGTGTAAAGGGTAATGACTACACCTTC. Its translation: CASSVKGNDYTF.

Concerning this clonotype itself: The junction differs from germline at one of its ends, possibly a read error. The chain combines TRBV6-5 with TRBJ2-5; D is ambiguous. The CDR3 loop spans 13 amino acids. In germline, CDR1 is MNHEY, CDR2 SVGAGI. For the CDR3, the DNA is TGTGCCATCAAAGGAACGGCCCTGGAGACCCGGTACTTC. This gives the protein CAIKGTALETRYF.

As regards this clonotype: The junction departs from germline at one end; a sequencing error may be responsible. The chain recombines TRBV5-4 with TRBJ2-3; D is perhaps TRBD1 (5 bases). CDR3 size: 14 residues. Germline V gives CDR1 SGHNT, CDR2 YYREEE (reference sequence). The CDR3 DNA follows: TGTGCCTGCAGACGTCAGGGTGTCACAGATACGCACTATTTT. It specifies CACRRQGVTDTHYF.

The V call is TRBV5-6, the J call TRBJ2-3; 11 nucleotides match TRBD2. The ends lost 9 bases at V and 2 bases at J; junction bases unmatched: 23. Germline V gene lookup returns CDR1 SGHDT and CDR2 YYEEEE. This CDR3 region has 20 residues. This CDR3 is CAINLPLASGRTGLTDTQYF. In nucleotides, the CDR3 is TGTGCCATCAACTTGCCGCTCGCTAGCGGGAGGACCGGCCTCACAGATACGCAGTATTTT.

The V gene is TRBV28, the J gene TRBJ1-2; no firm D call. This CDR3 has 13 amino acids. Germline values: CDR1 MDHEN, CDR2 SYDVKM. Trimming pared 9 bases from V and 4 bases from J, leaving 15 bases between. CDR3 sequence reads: CASQDGFLYGYTF. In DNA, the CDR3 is TGTGCCAGTCAAGACGGATTCCTCTATGGCTACACCTTC.

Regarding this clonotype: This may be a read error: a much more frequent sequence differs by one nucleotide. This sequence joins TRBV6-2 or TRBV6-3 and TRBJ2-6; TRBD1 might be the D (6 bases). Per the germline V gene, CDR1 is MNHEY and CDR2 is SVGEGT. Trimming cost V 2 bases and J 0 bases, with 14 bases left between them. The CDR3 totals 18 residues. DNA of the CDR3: TGTGCCAGCAGTTACCAGACAGGACCCAGCTCTGGGGCCAACGTCCTGACTTTC. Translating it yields CASSYQTGPSSGANVLTF.

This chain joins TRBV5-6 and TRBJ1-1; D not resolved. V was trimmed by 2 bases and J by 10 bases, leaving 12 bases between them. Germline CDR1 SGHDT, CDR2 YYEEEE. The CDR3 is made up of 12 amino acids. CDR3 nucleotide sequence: TGTGCCAGCAGCTTCATGGTAAAGGGAGCTTTCTTT. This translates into CASSFMVKGAFF.

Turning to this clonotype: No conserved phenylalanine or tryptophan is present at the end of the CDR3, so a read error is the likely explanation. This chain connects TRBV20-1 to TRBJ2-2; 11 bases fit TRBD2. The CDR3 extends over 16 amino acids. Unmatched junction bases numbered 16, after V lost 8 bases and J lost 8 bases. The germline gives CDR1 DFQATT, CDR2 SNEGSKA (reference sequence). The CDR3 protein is CSSTLAGGPETGELFL. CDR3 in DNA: TGCAGTTCTACTTTAGCGGGAGGGCCGGAGACAGGGGAGCTGTTTCTT.

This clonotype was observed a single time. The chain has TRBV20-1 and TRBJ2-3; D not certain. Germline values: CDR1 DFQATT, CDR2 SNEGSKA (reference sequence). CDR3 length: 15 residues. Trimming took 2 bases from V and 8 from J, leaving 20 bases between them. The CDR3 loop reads CSARTFGRTTSTQYF. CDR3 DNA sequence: TGCAGTGCTAGAACTTTCGGCCGGACCACGAGTACGCAGTATTTT.

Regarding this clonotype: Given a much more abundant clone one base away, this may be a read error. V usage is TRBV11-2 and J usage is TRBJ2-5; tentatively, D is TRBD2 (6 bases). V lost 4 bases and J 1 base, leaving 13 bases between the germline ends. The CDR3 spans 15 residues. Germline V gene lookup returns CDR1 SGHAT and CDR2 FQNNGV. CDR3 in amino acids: CASSYSGNSQETQYF. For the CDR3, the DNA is TGTGCCAGCAGCTATAGCGGTAACTCCCAAGAGACCCAGTACTTC.

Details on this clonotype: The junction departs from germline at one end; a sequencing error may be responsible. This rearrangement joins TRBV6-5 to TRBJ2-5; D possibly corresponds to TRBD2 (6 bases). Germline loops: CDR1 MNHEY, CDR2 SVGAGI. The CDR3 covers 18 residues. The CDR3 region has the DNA TGTGCCAGCAGTTACGGCTCGTTCGGGGGTGGAGTTCTAGAGACCCAGCACTTC. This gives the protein CASSYGSFGGGVLETQHF.

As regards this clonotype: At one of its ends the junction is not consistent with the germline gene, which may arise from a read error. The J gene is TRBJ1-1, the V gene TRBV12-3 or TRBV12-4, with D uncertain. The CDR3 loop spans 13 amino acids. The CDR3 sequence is CANSLAGSTEALF. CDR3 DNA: TGTGCCAACAGTTTAGCAGGAAGCACTGAAGCTTTGTTT.

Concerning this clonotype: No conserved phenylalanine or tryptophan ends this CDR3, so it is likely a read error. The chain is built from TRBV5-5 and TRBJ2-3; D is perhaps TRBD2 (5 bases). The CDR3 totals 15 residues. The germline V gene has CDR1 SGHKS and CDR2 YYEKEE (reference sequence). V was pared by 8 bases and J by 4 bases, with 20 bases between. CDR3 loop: CASSRWGEWPDTQYY. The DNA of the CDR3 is TGTGCCAGTAGCCGGTGGGGAGAGTGGCCAGATACGCAGTATTAT.